This TCR beta chain emerged from a study of CD8 T cells in ankylosing spondylitis (dated by TCRdb to 2015 to 2018). Study-wide context: T cell receptor beta repertoires were profiled in healthy donors and ankylosing spondylitis patients so that disease-linked TCR variants could be found. In total, the full study cohort was made up of nearly 110 healthy donors and approximately 24 ankylosing spondylitis patients. Peripheral blood was sampled, and synovial fluid was additionally collected from ankylosing spondylitis patients. Findings and caveats that apply to the study as a whole: A CD8+ phenotype was shown by the disease-linked clones, which were found at relatively low frequencies in peripheral blood. According to the report, matched synovial fluid samples from ankylosing spondylitis patients were significantly enriched for the disease-linked clones. Some TCR beta motif variants had previously been reported in synovial fluid and blood of reactive arthritis patients, which suggested common disease-initiation mechanisms. Blood from ankylosing spondylitis patients appeared to be characterized by a TCR beta motif composed of under 10 highly homologous amino acid variants.

This sample was sequenced with an Illumina HiSeq 2500. TCR beta libraries were prepared by quantitative 5'-RACE with molecular barcodes. The paper's processing steps were these. Disease-linked TCR variants were identified with a new computational method built on a probabilistic model of VDJ rearrangement. Using fastp trimming at Q25 and MiXCR clonotype assembly, TCRdb reanalyzed the public sequencing data and kept in-frame beta chains. Duplicate CDR3 protein sequences are folded into a single record with the most common DNA and genes. It is TCRdb's table, rather than the study itself, that gives the V and J calls and clone size. The sample table contains hundreds of thousands of distinct CDR3 sequences; only one count was recorded for around 20% of them. The ten largest clones represent under 8.5% of the sample. CDR1 and CDR2, per the germline V gene, are SNHLY and FYNNEI. The germline ends are 13 bases apart after V is trimmed by 2 bases and J by 6 bases. The CDR3 measures 15 amino acids from cysteine to phenylalanine. The CDR3 DNA has 45 bases and is translated from base 1.

Many counts were recorded for this clonotype. The antigen it recognizes is unknown. Qualities for individual bases were not recorded, and no much larger clone is one base off. The clonotype was recovered from a male donor with ankylosing spondylitis or in good health (not recorded which). Sequencing was carried out using blood, either unsorted or a sorted T cell fraction (not recorded which). The sequence links TRBV2 to TRBJ2-2; tentative D gene TRBD1, with 7 bases matching. CDR3 sequence: CASSEPPRGAGELFF. The DNA reads TGTGCCAGCAGTGAACCCCCCAGGGGGGCCGGGGAGCTGTTTTTT.